The 26 T cell receptor beta chains below all came from one sample that was sequenced in a study of response to subunit inactivated influenza vaccine (dated by TCRdb to 2017 to 2018). Library creation used RT-PCR. Sequencing took place on an Illumina HiSeq 2500. The raw public reads went through TCRdb reprocessing: fastp at Q25, MiXCR clone calling, in-frame beta chains kept. Merged by CDR3 protein, the rows form single entries marked with the most common genes and DNA. The sample includes 750,000 to 850,000 distinct CDR3 sequences, with around 18% observed a single time. The top ten constitute 9.5% to 13% of the sample. The sample here was PBMCs from blood, taken roughly 5 days after vaccination. The receptors here all came from a man aged 45-60 years who received an inactivated influenza vaccine. Donor details come from another sample of the same person, matched by shared clones.

This clonotype was picked up many times. The gene calls are TRBV12-3 or TRBV12-4 and TRBJ2-1; D is undetermined. Trimming shortened V by 6 bases and J by 6 bases, and 6 bases separated the two germline ends. The CDR3 has 11 amino acids. DNA for the CDR3: TGTGCCAGCAGGCCTTCCAATGAGCAGTTCTTC. It codes for CASRPSNEQFF.

This clonotype came up a few times. DNA for the CDR3: TGTGCCAGCAGTTCTAGCTGGAAGTTAGGCTATGGCTACACCTTC. It is translated as CASSSSWKLGYGYTF. The chain recombines TRBV7-2 with TRBJ1-2; no clear D. V shed 6 bases and J shed 4 bases, with 18 bases lying between them. CDR1 SGHTA and CDR2 FQGNSA come from the germline V gene. CDR3 length: 15 amino acids. The full variable domain, completed using reference TRBV7-2 and TRBJ1-2, is GAGVSQSPSNKVTEKGKDVELRCDPISGHTALYWYRQSLGQGLEFLIYFQGNSAPDKSGLPSDRFSAERTGGSVSTLTIQRTQQEDSAVYLCASSSSWKLGYGYTFGSGTRLTVV.

This clonotype was recorded at least ten times. The chain links TRBV7-2 to TRBJ2-5, with 9 bases that match TRBD2. This CDR3 region has 16 residues. Unmatched junction bases numbered 9, after V lost 2 bases and J lost 5 bases. Per the germline V gene, CDR1 is SGHTA and CDR2 is FQGNSA. The DNA for the CDR3 is TGTGCCAGCAGCTTACTAGCGGGAAGCGGGGCTGAGACCCAGTACTTC. It codes for CASSLLAGSGAETQYF. The variable domain in full, completed from reference TRBV7-2 and TRBJ2-5, reads GAGVSQSPSNKVTEKGKDVELRCDPISGHTALYWYRQSLGQGLEFLIYFQGNSAPDKSGLPSDRFSAERTGGSVSTLTIQRTQQEDSAVYLCASSLLAGSGAETQYFGPGTRLLVL.

This sequence joins TRBV6-5 and TRBJ2-2, with D perhaps matching TRBD1 (6 bases). The germline V and J ends were trimmed by 1 base and 4 bases, with 13 bases remaining between them. The CDR3 sequence is 16 residues long. The germline V gene encodes CDR1 MNHEY and CDR2 SVGAGI. CDR3 sequence reads: CASSYYVTGGTGELFF. DNA of the CDR3: TGTGCCAGCAGTTACTATGTGACAGGTGGCACCGGGGAGCTGTTTTTT.

Only a few counts were recorded for this clonotype. The chain joins TRBV20-1 to TRBJ2-3; maybe TRBD2 (6 bases). Trimming cost V 6 bases and J 2 bases, with 18 bases left between them. Looked up from germline, CDR1 is DFQATT and CDR2 is SNEGSKA (reference sequence). This CDR3 has 15 amino acids. The CDR3 reads CSALPGTSTTDTQYF. CDR3 in DNA: TGCAGTGCCCTCCCTGGCACTAGCACCACAGATACGCAGTATTTT.

The chain is built from TRBV18 and TRBJ2-5; D is unresolved. The CDR3 extends over 12 amino acids. The V gene lost 8 bases and the J gene lost 3 bases, with 10 bases spanning the gap. The germline gives CDR1 KGHSH, CDR2 LQKENI. This CDR3 reads CASAQEEETQYF. The CDR3 DNA reads TGTGCCAGCGCGCAGGAAGAAGAGACCCAGTACTTC. Full variable domain (rest looked up from reference TRBV18 and TRBJ2-5): NAGVMQNPRHLVRRRGQEARLRCSPMKGHSHVYWYRQLPEEGLKFMVYLQKENIIDESGMPKERFSAEFPKEGPSILRIQQVVRGDSAAYFCASAQEEETQYFGPGTRLLVL.

This chain joins TRBV7-2 and TRBJ2-2; D not certain. In germline, CDR1 is SGHTA, CDR2 FQGNSA. The V end was cut by 1 base, the J end by 0 bases, with 9 bases between. CDR3 size: 16 residues. CDR3 amino acids: CASSLEGASNTGELFF. The CDR3 DNA reads TGTGCCAGCAGCTTAGAGGGCGCCTCGAACACCGGGGAGCTGTTTTTT.

This clonotype was seen a handful of times. The chain joins TRBV5-1 to TRBJ2-2; D is uncertain. Looked up from germline, CDR1 is SGHRS and CDR2 is YFSETQ. V was cut by 4 bases and J by 7 bases, with 14 bases left in between. The CDR3 totals 14 residues. The CDR3 sequence: CASSPSSWGGELFF. The CDR3, as DNA: TGCGCCAGCAGCCCATCTAGTTGGGGCGGGGAGCTGTTTTTT.

The chain combines TRBV20-1 with TRBJ1-1; 7 bases map to TRBD1. There are 13 residues in the CDR3. J lost 0 bases, V lost 4 bases, and 2 bases had no gene match. Germline CDR1 DFQATT, CDR2 SNEGSKA (reference sequence). CDR3 nucleotides: TGCAGTGCTAAGGGGGCCCTGAACACTGAAGCTTTCTTT. This encodes CSAKGALNTEAFF.

The genes are TRBV9 and TRBJ2-5; D could derive from TRBD1 or TRBD2 (5 bases each). V lost 3 bases and J lost 5, with 11 bases in between. The germline V gene encodes CDR1 SGDLS and CDR2 YYNGEE. This CDR3 has 13 amino acids. CDR3 nucleotide sequence: TGTGCCAGCAGCGCGGGGCATCGGGAGACCCAGTACTTC. Residues: CASSAGHRETQYF.

The chain joins TRBV7-3 to TRBJ2-1, with 8 positions matching TRBD2. This CDR3 comprises 16 residues. J gave up 0 bases and V 1 base, and 2 bases lay outside the gene matches. Germline CDR1 SGHTA, CDR2 FQGTGA. The DNA of the CDR3 is TGTGCCAGCAGCTTAAGGCTAGCGGGCTCCTACAATGAGCAGTTCTTC. This encodes CASSLRLAGSYNEQFF.

This clonotype was found a few times. The chain has TRBV28 and TRBJ2-5; 12 nucleotides match TRBD2. The V segment lost 5 bases and the J segment 4 bases; nucleotides outside the gene matches: 5. This CDR3 is 15 amino acids long. Per the germline V gene, CDR1 is MDHEN and CDR2 is SYDVKM. CDR3 bases: TGTGCCAGCAGTCCAAGACTAGCGGGGGCAGAGACCCAGTACTTC. This gives the protein CASSPRLAGAETQYF.

This sequence joins TRBV20-1 and TRBJ2-1; TRBD1 matches at 12 bases. Germline lookup yields CDR1 DFQATT and CDR2 SNEGSKA (reference sequence). The CDR3 consists of 14 residues. V shed 5 bases and J 9 bases; nucleotides not matched to a gene: 8. CDR3 nucleotide sequence: TGCAGTGCTCCCCCGGGACAGGGGGCAGGTGAGCAGTTCTTC. This translates into CSAPPGQGAGEQFF.

This clonotype was counted between two and nine times. V and J are TRBV12-3 or TRBV12-4 and TRBJ2-7, with unresolved D. The CDR3 has 16 residues. V lost 1 base and J lost 2, with 15 bases in between. The CDR3 DNA is TGTGCCAGCAGTTTAGGTATAGGGTCAGACCCCTACGAGCAGTACTTC. It specifies CASSLGIGSDPYEQYF.

The CDR3 DNA sequence: TGCGCCAGCAACACATTTCCCCTAGCCAATGAGCAGTTCTTC. The encoded protein is CASNTFPLANEQFF. The V gene is TRBV5-1, the J gene TRBJ2-1, with a possible D match to TRBD2 (5 bases). The V end lost 6 bases, the J end lost 6 bases, and 16 bases lay between the germline ends. The CDR3 runs 14 residues. Germline lookup yields CDR1 SGHRS and CDR2 YFSETQ.

The V and J genes are TRBV7-2 and TRBJ2-1; tentative D call: TRBD1 (5 bases). The CDR3 has 14 residues. The germline V and J ends were trimmed by 5 bases and 4 bases, with 12 bases remaining between them. From germline, CDR1 is SGHTA and CDR2 FQGNSA. In DNA form, the CDR3 reads TGTGCCAGCAGCCCCTCGGACAAGTACAATGAGCAGTTCTTC. Protein sequence: CASSPSDKYNEQFF.

This clonotype was found a few times. This chain joins TRBV7-9 and TRBJ2-1, with TRBD2 identical over 7 bases. V lost 4 bases, J lost 7 bases, and 10 bases stayed unmatched. In germline, CDR1 is SEHNR, CDR2 FQNEAQ (reference sequence). This CDR3 comprises 15 residues. The CDR3 sequence is CASSSIWAGANEQFF. The CDR3 DNA sequence: TGTGCCAGCAGCTCTATCTGGGCGGGAGCAAATGAGCAGTTCTTC.

This clonotype has only one observation. The chain couples TRBV20-1 to TRBJ2-5; possible D gene TRBD2, 7 bases. The CDR3 is 15 residues long. Trimming removed 1 base at V and 5 bases at J, with 17 bases between. CDR1 and CDR2 from the germline V gene are DFQATT and SNEGSKA (reference sequence). The CDR3 nucleotides are TGCAGTGCTAGAGCGGGACGGGGGGCCAGGGAGACCCAGTACTTC. Translated: CSARAGRGARETQYF.

The chain has TRBV11-1 and TRBJ2-1, with TRBD2 matching over 10 bases. V shed 3 bases, J shed 8 bases, and the junction held 16 bases outside the gene matches. The CDR3 is 18 amino acids. Germline lookup yields CDR1 SGHAT and CDR2 FQDESV (reference sequence). The CDR3 coding sequence is TGTGCCAGCAGCTTCCTTTTTGGGGCTAGCGGGAGTAGTTATGAGCAGTTCTTC. Protein sequence: CASSFLFGASGSSYEQFF.

Regarding this clonotype: An end of the junction differs from the germline gene, which may be a read error. The chain is built from TRBV18 and TRBJ1-2, with 11 bases that match TRBD1. The germline V gene has CDR1 KGHSH and CDR2 LQKENI. CDR3 length equals 15 residues. The CDR3 is CASSPRTGGNYGYIF. Here the CDR3 DNA reads TGTGCCAGCTCACCACGGACAGGGGGCAACTATGGCTACATCTTC.

This clonotype appeared a few times. In nucleotides, the CDR3 is TGTGCCAGCAGCCATCGGGACAGGGGGCAAGAGACCCAGTACTTC. Amino acid sequence: CASSHRDRGQETQYF. The chain joins TRBV7-6 to TRBJ2-5, with 11 bases matching TRBD1. This CDR3 comprises 15 residues. The ends lost 5 bases at V and 2 bases at J; junction bases unmatched: 4. Germline CDR1 and CDR2: SGHVS and FNYEAQ.

This clonotype was observed once. The chain is built from TRBV5-1 and TRBJ2-2, with 7 positions matching TRBD2. The trim removed 2 bases at V and 6 bases at J, leaving 7 bases unmatched. The CDR3 totals 15 residues. The germline V gene encodes CDR1 SGHRS and CDR2 YFSETQ. The CDR3 spells CASSLGDYYSGELFF. CDR3 DNA: TGCGCCAGCAGCTTAGGGGACTATTATTCCGGGGAGCTGTTTTTT.

The chain uses TRBV12-3 or TRBV12-4 and TRBJ1-4; D unresolved. The CDR3 is 14 residues long. Trimming pared 3 bases from V and 2 bases from J, leaving 7 bases between. CDR3 DNA sequence: TGTGCCAGCAGTTTGTCGGGGACTAATGAAAAACTGTTTTTT. It translates to CASSLSGTNEKLFF.

The chain uses TRBV6-5 and TRBJ2-6; the D is unclear. The V gene's germline CDR1 is MNHEY and CDR2 SVGAGI. V gave up 4 bases and J gave up 0 bases, with 7 bases separating them. The CDR3 runs 15 residues. This CDR3 reads CASSLSTSGANVLTF. CDR3 bases: TGTGCCAGCAGTTTATCGACCTCTGGGGCCAACGTCCTGACTTTC.

The chain couples TRBV6-2 or TRBV6-3 to TRBJ2-4, with TRBD2 matching 11 bases. The germline V gene has CDR1 MNHEY and CDR2 SVGEGT. The junction had 1 base not matched to a gene; V was cut back by 5 bases and J by 1 base. The CDR3 sequence is 15 residues long. In DNA form, the CDR3 reads TGTGCCAGCAGTAGGACTAGCGGGGCCAAAAACATTCAGTACTTC. Translated, it gives CASSRTSGAKNIQYF.

The chain has TRBV10-3 and TRBJ1-2; 10 bases fit TRBD1. The V segment lost 3 bases and the J segment 3 bases; nucleotides outside the gene matches: 13. Germline CDR1 ENHRY, CDR2 SYGVKD. This CDR3 has 18 residues. DNA for the CDR3: TGTGCCATCAGTGACCGAGCATCGGGACAGGGGCTTCACTATGGCTACACCTTC. Amino acid sequence: CAISDRASGQGLHYGYTF.